Listed below are T cell receptor beta chains from one sample, sequenced in a study of blood T cell repertoires in COVID-19. Generated by immunoSEQ multiplex PCR, the TCRdb table keeps only in-frame clones and is missing some. The repertoire holds about 130,000 clones, with 70% to 85% as singletons. The sequenced material came from peripheral blood. These receptor sequences come from a woman older than 75 with acute or convalescent COVID-19. CDR3s include the opening cysteine and the closing phenylalanine or tryptophan. A D gene is named only where the DNA matches it firmly.

j_call,d_call,v_call,cdr3_aa
TRBJ1-2,TRBD1,TRBV5-1,CASSPSLFRDRPTNYGYTF
TRBJ1-2,TRBD1,TRBV5-4,CASSLMWSDRDDYGYTF
TRBJ1-5,NA,TRBV27,CASSLRQYRNQPQHF
TRBJ1-2,NA,TRBV7-9,CASSYRDGGYTF
TRBJ1-6,NA,TRBV27,CASSLSRGGSSYNSPLHF
TRBJ2-5,TRBD2,TRBV5-4,CASSRRAGGPETQYF
TRBJ1-6,NA,TRBV15,CATREGAVNSPLHF
TRBJ1-2,NA,TRBV6-5,CASSSQGNYGYTF
TRBJ1-1,NA,TRBV27,CASMGHKMNTEAFF
TRBJ1-3,TRBD1,TRBV6-6,CASSPLDRGRGGNTIYF
TRBJ1-5,NA,TRBV5-4,CASSLSGDSNQPQHF
TRBJ1-2,NA,TRBV7-9,CASSLAEGTTAGYTF
TRBJ1-2,NA,TRBV2,CASSLRDFTLRGYTF
TRBJ1-1,TRBD1,TRBV3-1/TRBV3-2,CASSPHIGGKDTEAFF
TRBJ2-5,TRBD1,TRBV18,CASAGQAKETQYF
TRBJ1-1,TRBD1,TRBV30,CAWSEVRIWDRLSEAFF
TRBJ1-2,NA,TRBV6-5,CASSYSVADYGYTF
TRBJ1-3,NA,TRBV18,CASSPARVDTIYF
TRBJ1-5,NA,TRBV6-2/TRBV6-3,CASSPGEHGQPQHF
TRBJ1-2,TRBD1,TRBV27,CASSSVRTGGNGYTF
TRBJ1-2,NA,TRBV2,CASSEAAYGYTF
TRBJ2-3,TRBD2,TRBV9,CASSVAPGGSTDTQYF
TRBJ1-2,NA,TRBV5-1,CASSSRGGYTF
TRBJ2-7,NA,TRBV3-1/TRBV3-2,CASSQGNFEHEQYF
TRBJ1-4,NA,TRBV18,CASSPPNNQGGEKLFF
TRBJ1-2,NA,TRBV28,CASSLGRLYGYTF
TRBJ2-5,TRBD2,TRBV5-4,CASSRGTSGQETQYF
TRBJ1-1,NA,TRBV19,CASARTVGWNTEAFF
TRBJ2-4,NA,TRBV5-1,CASSLGGSAKNIQYF
TRBJ1-4,TRBD1,TRBV10-3,CAISGGTGVEKLFF
TRBJ1-2,NA,TRBV5-1,CASSLDPAGGANYGYTF
TRBJ1-2,NA,TRBV9,CASSPHSYGYTF
TRBJ2-7,NA,TRBV5-5,CASSLRTGGTYEQYF
TRBJ1-6,NA,TRBV5-4,CASSRTGTGGVSPLHF
TRBJ1-2,NA,TRBV4-3,CASSPTAVKGGSYGYTF
TRBJ1-3,TRBD1,TRBV27,CASSPWTGPSSGNTIYF
TRBJ2-2,NA,TRBV7-9,CASSLIGGELFF
TRBJ2-2,NA,TRBV19,CASSIGQTDTGELFF
TRBJ1-1,NA,TRBV4-3,CASSLSLPAEAFF
TRBJ1-2,NA,TRBV4-1,CASSHVRGSRTNYGYTF
TRBJ2-3,NA,TRBV21-1,CASSPGQAFTDTQYF
TRBJ1-2,NA,TRBV21-1,CASSKGPIGVNYGYTF
TRBJ1-1,NA,TRBV5-8,CASSPIRANTEAFF
TRBJ1-2,NA,TRBV29-1,CSVVVYRVGRDGYTF
TRBJ2-7,NA,TRBV21-1,CVSSKNSSYEQYF
TRBJ1-2,NA,TRBV19,CASSSGTVYGYTF
TRBJ1-2,TRBD1,TRBV10-3,CASRGQGDYGYTF
TRBJ1-4,TRBD1,TRBV6-1,CASSEEGTGWEKLFF
TRBJ1-6,TRBD1,TRBV9,CASSERTGQDSPLHF
TRBJ2-5,TRBD2,TRBV7-9,CASSFGGAQETQYF
TRBJ2-5,TRBD2,TRBV12-3/TRBV12-4,CATAGGGQETQYF
TRBJ1-2,NA,TRBV19,CASSPGTTNYGYTF
TRBJ2-5,NA,TRBV7-9,CASSSLAQVKETQYF
TRBJ2-3,TRBD1,TRBV7-2,CASRSGTGGSTDTQYF
TRBJ1-2,NA,TRBV6-5,CASSYGTNGYTF
TRBJ1-4,TRBD1,TRBV5-1,CASSQNGQGGGEKLFF
TRBJ1-3,NA,TRBV7-8,CASSLEAGANSGNTIYF
TRBJ2-1,TRBD1,TRBV2,CASSWDRGIYNEQFF
TRBJ2-3,NA,TRBV19,CASRRPAADTQYF